What follows is one T cell receptor (beta chain) and its context. Its cognate antigen is unknown. This entry comes from a study of spatial heterogeneity in lung cancer. Findings of the study overall: More often at tumor resection than at routine follow-up, ubiquitous expanded tumor TCRs were detected in the blood.

TCRdb re-called the 5' RACE reads through MiXCR, storing one row per CDR3 protein. The table has roughly 48,000 distinct CDR3 sequences, about 12% seen once. The V end lost 2 bases, the J end lost 2 bases, and 7 bases lay between the germline ends. The CDR3 consists of 14 residues. Germline CDR1 reads ENHRY; CDR2 reads SYGVKD. Time point reported: sample taken at primary tumor resection. Tumor, nontumor lung or frozen PBMC supplied whole RNA, sequenced without sorting. The J gene is TRBJ1-3, the V gene TRBV10-3; no definite D call. Source: PBMCs, taken at surgery. The sequence was obtained from a female donor with early-stage non-small cell lung cancer. The CDR3 is CAISEEETGNTIYF. The CDR3 region has the DNA TGTGCCATCAGTGAGGAAGAGACTGGAAACACCATATATTTT.